Listed below are T cell receptor beta chains from one sample, sequenced in a study of blood T cell repertoires in COVID-19. The method was immunoSEQ multiplex PCR; TCRdb's version includes in-frame clones alone and lacks a portion of them. The sample yields about 97,000 clones, approximately 84% seen once. The sample comprised peripheral blood. All receptors come from a man aged 35 to 55 with active or convalescent COVID-19. The CDR3 runs from the conserved cysteine through the conserved F or W. The order of the fields is V gene, clone size, J gene, D gene, CDR3 protein, CDR3 DNA. D genes are given only for firm matches. Size tells how often a clone was seen (once, few, many) or the class of an expanded clone, and some rows leave it out.

v_call: TRBV12-3/TRBV12-4; clone_size: -; j_call: TRBJ1-1; d_call: -; cdr3_aa: CASSTGGSTEAFF; cdr3_nt: TGTGCCAGCAGTACTGGGGGCAGCACTGAAGCTTTCTTT
v_call: TRBV18; clone_size: -; j_call: TRBJ1-5; d_call: TRBD1; cdr3_aa: CASSLTGGDQPQHF; cdr3_nt: TGTGCCAGCTCCCTGACAGGGGGCGACCAGCCCCAGCATTTT
v_call: TRBV10-3; clone_size: once; j_call: TRBJ2-1; d_call: -; cdr3_aa: CAISESRGADEQFF; cdr3_nt: TGTGCCATCAGTGAAAGTCGGGGGGCGGATGAGCAGTTCTTC
v_call: TRBV7-9; clone_size: -; j_call: TRBJ1-5; d_call: -; cdr3_aa: CASSLVRGFVNQPQHF; cdr3_nt: TGTGCCAGCAGCTTAGTGAGGGGGTTCGTCAATCAGCCCCAGCATTTT
v_call: TRBV7-9; clone_size: -; j_call: TRBJ2-3; d_call: TRBD1; cdr3_aa: CASSYGGQVTDTQYF; cdr3_nt: TGTGCCAGCAGCTACGGGGGACAGGTAACAGATACGCAGTATTTT
v_call: TRBV20-1; clone_size: once; j_call: TRBJ1-2; d_call: -; cdr3_aa: CSARGYTF; cdr3_nt: TGCAGTGCTCGTGGCTACACCTTC
v_call: TRBV4-3; clone_size: -; j_call: TRBJ1-2; d_call: -; cdr3_aa: CASSQEQGSGYTF; cdr3_nt: TGCGCCAGCAGCCAAGAGCAGGGGTCTGGCTACACCTTC
v_call: TRBV6-6; clone_size: once; j_call: TRBJ1-5; d_call: -; cdr3_aa: CASSYKDSEHQPQHF; cdr3_nt: TGTGCCAGCAGTTACAAGGACAGTGAACATCAGCCCCAGCATTTT
v_call: TRBV6-1; clone_size: once; j_call: TRBJ2-7; d_call: -; cdr3_aa: CASSDQGALHEQYF; cdr3_nt: TGTGCCAGCAGTGATCAGGGTGCCTTGCACGAGCAGTACTTC
v_call: TRBV6-5; clone_size: -; j_call: TRBJ1-5; d_call: -; cdr3_aa: CASSYSSRGNQPQHF; cdr3_nt: TGTGCCAGCAGTTACAGCAGCAGGGGAAATCAGCCCCAGCATTTT
v_call: TRBV2; clone_size: few; j_call: TRBJ2-2; d_call: -; cdr3_aa: CASQTSYAGELFF; cdr3_nt: TGTGCCAGCCAAACTAGCTACGCCGGGGAGCTGTTTTTT
v_call: TRBV6-5; clone_size: -; j_call: TRBJ2-7; d_call: -; cdr3_aa: CASSPVAVTYEQYF; cdr3_nt: TGTGCCAGCAGTCCCGTGGCGGTGACCTACGAGCAGTACTTC
v_call: TRBV6-2/TRBV6-3; clone_size: -; j_call: TRBJ1-5; d_call: -; cdr3_aa: CASSSGGNQPQHF; cdr3_nt: TGTGCCAGCAGTTCAGGGGGCAATCAGCCCCAGCATTTT
v_call: TRBV5-1; clone_size: -; j_call: TRBJ2-3; d_call: TRBD2; cdr3_aa: CASSVRTSGGTDTQYF; cdr3_nt: TGCGCCAGCAGCGTCCGGACTAGCGGGGGCACAGATACGCAGTATTTT
v_call: TRBV28; clone_size: -; j_call: TRBJ2-7; d_call: TRBD1; cdr3_aa: CASRPTPGQGAVDEQYF; cdr3_nt: TGTGCCAGCAGGCCAACACCGGGACAGGGGGCTGTGGACGAGCAGTACTTC
v_call: TRBV12-3/TRBV12-4; clone_size: -; j_call: TRBJ2-3; d_call: -; cdr3_aa: CASSPQDTQYF; cdr3_nt: TGTGCCAGCAGCCCACAGGATACGCAGTATTTT
v_call: TRBV18; clone_size: -; j_call: TRBJ1-2; d_call: TRBD1; cdr3_aa: CASSPGLAGGNGYTF; cdr3_nt: TGTGCCAGCTCACCAGGATTGGCAGGGGGCAATGGCTACACCTTC
v_call: TRBV6-5; clone_size: -; j_call: TRBJ1-5; d_call: -; cdr3_aa: CASSYAGAGNQPQHF; cdr3_nt: TGTGCCAGCAGTTACGCGGGGGCGGGCAATCAGCCCCAGCATTTT
v_call: TRBV7-8; clone_size: -; j_call: TRBJ1-4; d_call: -; cdr3_aa: CASSRGSYTNEKLFF; cdr3_nt: TGTGCCAGCAGCCGAGGGAGCTACACTAATGAAAAACTGTTTTTT
v_call: TRBV5-1; clone_size: once; j_call: TRBJ2-4; d_call: -; cdr3_aa: CASSQQGAKNIQYF; cdr3_nt: TGCGCCAGCAGCCAACAGGGAGCCAAAAACATTCAGTACTTC
v_call: TRBV28; clone_size: -; j_call: TRBJ1-1; d_call: -; cdr3_aa: CASSSPGGVNTEAFF; cdr3_nt: TGTGCCAGCAGTTCCCCCGGGGGGGTAAACACTGAAGCTTTCTTT
v_call: TRBV6-5; clone_size: -; j_call: TRBJ1-3; d_call: TRBD1; cdr3_aa: CASRRQGSGNTIYF; cdr3_nt: TGTGCCAGCCGGAGACAGGGCTCTGGAAACACCATATATTTT
v_call: TRBV6-2/TRBV6-3; clone_size: -; j_call: TRBJ2-1; d_call: TRBD2; cdr3_aa: CASSYESGEGWTYNEQFF; cdr3_nt: TGTGCCAGCAGTTACGAGTCGGGGGAGGGTTGGACCTACAATGAGCAGTTCTTC
v_call: TRBV19; clone_size: -; j_call: TRBJ2-3; d_call: -; cdr3_aa: CASSISNTQYF; cdr3_nt: TGTGCCAGTAGTATCTCTAATACGCAGTATTTT
v_call: TRBV6-5; clone_size: -; j_call: TRBJ2-7; d_call: TRBD2; cdr3_aa: CASRGTSVSSYEQYF; cdr3_nt: TGTGCCAGCAGGGGGACTAGCGTGAGCTCCTACGAGCAGTACTTC
v_call: TRBV27; clone_size: -; j_call: TRBJ1-6; d_call: -; cdr3_aa: CASSLFLTVDSPLHF; cdr3_nt: TGTGCCAGCAGTTTATTTTTGACAGTCGATTCACCCCTCCACTTT
v_call: TRBV6-1; clone_size: -; j_call: TRBJ1-6; d_call: -; cdr3_aa: CASSDKYNSPLHF; cdr3_nt: TGTGCCAGCAGTGACAAATATAATTCACCCCTCCACTTT
v_call: TRBV11-2; clone_size: few; j_call: TRBJ2-2; d_call: TRBD2; cdr3_aa: CASTGGGGGNTGELFF; cdr3_nt: TGTGCCAGCACTGGAGGAGGCGGGGGGAACACCGGGGAGCTGTTTTTT